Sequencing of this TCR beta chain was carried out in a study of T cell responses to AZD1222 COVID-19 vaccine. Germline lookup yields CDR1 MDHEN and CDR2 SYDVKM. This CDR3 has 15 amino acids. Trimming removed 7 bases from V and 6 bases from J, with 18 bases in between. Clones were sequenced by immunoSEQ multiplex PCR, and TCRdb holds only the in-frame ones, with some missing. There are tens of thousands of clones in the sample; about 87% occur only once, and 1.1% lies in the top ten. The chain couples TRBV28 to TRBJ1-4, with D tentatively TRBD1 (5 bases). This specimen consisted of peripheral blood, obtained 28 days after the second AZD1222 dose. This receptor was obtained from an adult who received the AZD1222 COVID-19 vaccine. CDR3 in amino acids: CASNQGGAEDEKLFF. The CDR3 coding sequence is TGTGCCAGCAACCAGGGCGGGGCTGAGGATGAAAAACTGTTTTTT.